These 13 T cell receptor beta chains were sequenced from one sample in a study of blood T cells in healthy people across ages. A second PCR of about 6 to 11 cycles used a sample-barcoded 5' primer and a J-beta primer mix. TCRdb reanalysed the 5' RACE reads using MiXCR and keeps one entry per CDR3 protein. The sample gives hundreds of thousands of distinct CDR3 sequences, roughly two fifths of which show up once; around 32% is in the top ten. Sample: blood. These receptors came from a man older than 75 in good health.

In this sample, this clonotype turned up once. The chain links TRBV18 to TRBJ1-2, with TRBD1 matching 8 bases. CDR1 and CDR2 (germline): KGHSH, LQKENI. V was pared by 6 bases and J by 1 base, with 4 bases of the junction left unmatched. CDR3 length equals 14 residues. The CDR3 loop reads CASSPDRDNYGYTF. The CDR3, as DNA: TGTGCCAGCTCCCCGGACAGGGATAACTATGGCTACACCTTC.

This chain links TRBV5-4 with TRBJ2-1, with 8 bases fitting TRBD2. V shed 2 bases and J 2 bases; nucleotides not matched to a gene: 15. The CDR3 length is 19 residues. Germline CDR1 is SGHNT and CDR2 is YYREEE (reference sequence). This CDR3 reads CASSFNGGAGYGAYNEQFF. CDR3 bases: TGTGCCAGCAGCTTCAACGGGGGGGCGGGATACGGGGCCTACAATGAGCAGTTCTTC.

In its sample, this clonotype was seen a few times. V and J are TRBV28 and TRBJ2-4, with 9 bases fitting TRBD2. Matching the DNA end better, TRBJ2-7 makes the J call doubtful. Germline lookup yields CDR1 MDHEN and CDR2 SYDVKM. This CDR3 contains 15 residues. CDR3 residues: CASSFPAGGLYEQYF. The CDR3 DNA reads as TGTGCCAGCAGTTTTCCAGCGGGGGGACTCTACGAGCAGTACTTC.

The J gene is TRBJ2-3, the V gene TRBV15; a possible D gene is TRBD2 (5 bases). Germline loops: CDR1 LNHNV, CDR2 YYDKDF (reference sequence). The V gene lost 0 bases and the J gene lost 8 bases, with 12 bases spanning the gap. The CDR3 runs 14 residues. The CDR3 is CATSREVAGSTQYF. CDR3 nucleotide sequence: TGTGCCACCAGCAGAGAGGTTGCGGGCTCTACGCAGTATTTT.

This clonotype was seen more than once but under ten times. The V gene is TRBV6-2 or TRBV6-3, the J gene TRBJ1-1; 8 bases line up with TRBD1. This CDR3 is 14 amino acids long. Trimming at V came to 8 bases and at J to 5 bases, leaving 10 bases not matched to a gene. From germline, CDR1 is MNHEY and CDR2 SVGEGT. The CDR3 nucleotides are TGTGCCAGCCTCCCGACAGGGGCTGGAACTGAAGCTTTCTTT. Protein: CASLPTGAGTEAFF.

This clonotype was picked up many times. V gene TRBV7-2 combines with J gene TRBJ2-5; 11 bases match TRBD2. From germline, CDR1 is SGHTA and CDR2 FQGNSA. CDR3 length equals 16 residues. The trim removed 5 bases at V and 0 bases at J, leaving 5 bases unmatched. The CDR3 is CASSPRLAGYQETQYF. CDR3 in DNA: TGTGCCAGCAGCCCCCGACTAGCGGGGTACCAAGAGACCCAGTACTTC. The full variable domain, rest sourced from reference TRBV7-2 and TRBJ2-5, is GAGVSQSPSNKVTEKGKDVELRCDPISGHTALYWYRQSLGQGLEFLIYFQGNSAPDKSGLPSDRFSAERTGGSVSTLTIQRTQQEDSAVYLCASSPRLAGYQETQYFGPGTRLLVL.

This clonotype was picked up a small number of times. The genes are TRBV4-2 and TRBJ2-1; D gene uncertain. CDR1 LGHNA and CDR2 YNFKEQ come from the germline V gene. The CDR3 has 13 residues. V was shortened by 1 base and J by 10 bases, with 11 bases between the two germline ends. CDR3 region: CASSQGYRPEQFF. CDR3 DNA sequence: TGTGCCAGCAGCCAAGGCTACCGACCCGAGCAGTTCTTC.

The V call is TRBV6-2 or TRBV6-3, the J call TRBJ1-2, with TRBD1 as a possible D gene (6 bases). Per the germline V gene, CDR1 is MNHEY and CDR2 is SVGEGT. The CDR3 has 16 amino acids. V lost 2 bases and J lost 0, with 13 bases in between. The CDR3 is CASSYVGGRSNYGYTF. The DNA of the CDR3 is TGTGCCAGCAGTTACGTCGGGGGCAGATCTAACTATGGCTACACCTTC.

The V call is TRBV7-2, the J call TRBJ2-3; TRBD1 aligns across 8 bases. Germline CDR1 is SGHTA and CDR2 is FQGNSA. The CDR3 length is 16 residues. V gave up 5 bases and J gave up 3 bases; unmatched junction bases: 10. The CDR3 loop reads CASSPRTGTTTDTQYF. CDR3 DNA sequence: TGTGCCAGCAGCCCGCGGACAGGGACAACGACAGATACGCAGTATTTT.

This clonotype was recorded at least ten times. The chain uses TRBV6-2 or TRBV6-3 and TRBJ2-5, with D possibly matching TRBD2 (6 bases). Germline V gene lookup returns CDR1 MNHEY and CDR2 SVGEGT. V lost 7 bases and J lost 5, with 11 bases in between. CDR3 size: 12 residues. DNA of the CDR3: TGTGCCAGCACGAGAAGCGGGGAGACCCAGTACTTC. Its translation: CASTRSGETQYF.

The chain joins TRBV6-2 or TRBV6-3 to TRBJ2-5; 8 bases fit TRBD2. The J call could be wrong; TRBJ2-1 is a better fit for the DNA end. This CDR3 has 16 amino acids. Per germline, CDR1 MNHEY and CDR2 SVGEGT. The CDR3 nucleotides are TGTGCCAGCAGTTTTCCCCTAGCGGGTTTGCAAGAGACCCAGTTCTTC. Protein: CASSFPLAGLQETQFF.

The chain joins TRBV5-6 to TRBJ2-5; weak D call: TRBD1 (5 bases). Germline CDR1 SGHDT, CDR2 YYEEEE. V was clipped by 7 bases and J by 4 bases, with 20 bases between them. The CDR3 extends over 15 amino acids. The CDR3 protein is CASQTRQGSRETQYF. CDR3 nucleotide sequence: TGTGCCAGCCAAACGAGGCAGGGTTCACGAGAGACCCAGTACTTC.

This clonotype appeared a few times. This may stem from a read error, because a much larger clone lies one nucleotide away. CDR3 in DNA: TGCAGTGCTAGAGAGGATCTAGCGGGAGAATACGAGCAGTACTTC. Encoded protein: CSAREDLAGEYEQYF. This rearrangement joins TRBV20-1 to TRBJ2-7, with 10 bases aligning to TRBD2. The CDR3 contains 15 residues. The V gene end was trimmed by 0 bases and the J gene end by 4 bases; junction bases not matched to a gene: 6. Germline CDR1 reads DFQATT; CDR2 reads SNEGSKA (reference sequence).